This TCR beta chain was sequenced in a study of identifying expanded T cells in peripheral blood. Study-wide results and limits: Differentially abundant clones: around 1.2 between replicates, about 17 at around 2 weeks, less than 25 at four. Variance in clone template counts between approximately 2-week samples significantly increased with total template count across all healthy donors.

The CDR3 is made up of 17 amino acids. V lost 4 bases, J lost 0 bases, and 8 bases stayed unmatched. Germline CDR1 SEHNR, CDR2 FQNEAQ (reference sequence). To note about this clone: What it recognizes is unknown.

Healthy donors had no documented immune events, such as infections, while sampled. Sequenced by immunoSEQ multiplex PCR; TCRdb stores in-frame clones only, minus some. The sample includes roughly 75,000 clones, roughly 90% of them seen just once. The source material was blood. This sequence was found in a person between 18 and 75 years old in good health. J is TRBJ2-4 and V is TRBV7-9, with 8 bases that match TRBD1. The chain's CDR3 is CASSSGQGQLAKNIQYF. CDR3 sequence (DNA): TGTGCCAGCAGCTCAGGACAGGGACAACTAGCCAAAAACATTCAGTACTTC.